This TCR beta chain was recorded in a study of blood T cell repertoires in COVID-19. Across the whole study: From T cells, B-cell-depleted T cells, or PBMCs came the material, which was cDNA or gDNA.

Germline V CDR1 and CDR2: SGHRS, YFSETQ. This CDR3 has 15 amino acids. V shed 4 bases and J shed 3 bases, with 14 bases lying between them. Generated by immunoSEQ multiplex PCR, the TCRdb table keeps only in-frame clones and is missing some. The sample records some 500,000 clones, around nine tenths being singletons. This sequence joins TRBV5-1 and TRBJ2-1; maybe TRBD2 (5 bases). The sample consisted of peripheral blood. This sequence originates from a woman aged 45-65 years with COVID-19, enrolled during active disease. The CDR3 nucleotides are TGCGCCAGCAGCCCCAACCGGGGAGACTACAATGAGCAGTTCTTC. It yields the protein CASSPNRGDYNEQFF.